The present TCR beta chain was sequenced within a study of blood T cell repertoires in COVID-19. TCRdb's copy holds only in-frame clones and misses some; the assay was immunoSEQ multiplex PCR. The sample holds over 250,000 clones, around 85% seen once. The CDR3 length is 13 residues. Trimming removed 0 bases at V and 8 bases at J, with 9 bases between. Germline V gene sequence: CDR1 SGHRS, CDR2 YFSETQ. This chain links TRBV5-1 with TRBJ2-1, with D unresolved. The receptor comes from a human donor with COVID-19, enrolled during active disease. The donor label of this sample is uncertain. Sequenced material: peripheral blood. CDR3 sequence reads: CASSLVATHEQFF. For the CDR3, the DNA is TGCGCCAGCAGCTTGGTTGCTACTCATGAGCAGTTCTTC.